The present entry profiles one T cell receptor (beta chain) with its context. The antigen is unknown. The sample belongs to a study of cytomegalovirus exposure and HLA in healthy donors. Study details: The Caucasian-associated ancestry cluster contained more than 75% of the roughly 370 genotyped donors.

With 60 Vbeta and 13 Jbeta primers, the PCR was carried out. Profiling relied on immunoSEQ multiplex PCR, and the TCRdb table lists in-frame clones only, not all of them. The sample includes 150,000 to 200,000 clones, around 87% of them seen just once. Study findings and constraints: Listed as cytomegalovirus-associated were 164 TCR beta chains.

Donors in the study were healthy people who gave bone marrow. In germline, CDR1 is SGDLS, CDR2 YYNGEE. J was trimmed by 7 bases and V by 0 bases; bases with no gene match: 4. There are 15 residues in the CDR3. The sequenced sample was PBMCs. The rearrangement links TRBV9 to TRBJ2-1; 10 positions agree with TRBD2. This TCR was sampled from a woman aged 18-29 years in good health and CMV-seronegative. The CDR3 DNA reads TGTGCCAGCAGCGTAGTTGGGACTAGCGAGAATGAGCAGTTCTTC. Its translation is CASSVVGTSENEQFF. The complete variable domain, with remaining parts taken from reference TRBV9 and TRBJ2-1, reads DSGVTQTPKHLITATGQRVTLRCSPRSGDLSVYWYQQSLDQGLQFLIQYYNGEERAKGNILERFSAQQFPDLHSELNLSSLELGDSALYFCASSVVGTSENEQFFGPGTRLTVL.